A single sample gave rise to the 6 T cell receptor beta chains below, sequenced in a study of CD8 T cells in ankylosing spondylitis. Overall study results and limits: Apparently characteristic of ankylosing spondylitis blood was a TCR beta motif (roughly eight highly homologous variants).

Antigen specificity for these receptors is unknown. Each CDR3 protein gets one entry after TCRdb re-called the 5' RACE reads with MiXCR. The sample comprises 470,000 or so distinct CDR3 sequences, 20% to 30% of which are singletons, and under 0.9% rests with the top ten. The specimen sequenced was blood, either unsorted or a sorted T cell fraction (not recorded which). The origin of the receptors is a male donor with ankylosing spondylitis.

This rearrangement joins TRBV6-2 or TRBV6-3 to TRBJ2-5; possible D gene TRBD2, 6 bases. Trimming took 6 bases from V and 5 from J, leaving 19 bases between them. From germline, CDR1 is MNHEY and CDR2 SVGEGT. The CDR3 length is 15 residues. The chain's CDR3 is CASSPGTFLGETQYF. The CDR3 DNA reads TGTGCCAGCAGCCCCGGGACTTTCCTAGGGGAGACCCAGTACTTC.

This sequence joins TRBV20-1 and TRBJ1-2; D is undetermined. Germline CDR1 reads DFQATT; CDR2 reads SNEGSKA (reference sequence). Deletions cut 5 bases from V and 0 bases from J, with 10 bases between. The CDR3 consists of 13 residues. CDR3 DNA sequence: TGCAGTGCTGAGATAGACGCTAACTATGGCTACACCTTC. Translation: CSAEIDANYGYTF.

The chain joins TRBV7-8 to TRBJ2-5; 7 bases map to TRBD1. The trim removed 0 bases at V and 4 bases at J, leaving 8 bases unmatched. Per germline, CDR1 SGHVS and CDR2 FQNEAQ. This CDR3 region has 16 residues. The CDR3 region is CASSLASPYRGETQYF. The CDR3 DNA sequence: TGTGCCAGCAGCTTAGCGAGTCCCTACAGGGGAGAGACCCAGTACTTC.

This clonotype was detected only a few times. The chain recombines TRBV29-1 with TRBJ1-2; D is unresolved. Trimming left V 0 bases short and J 4 bases short, with 9 bases between. The germline V gene encodes CDR1 SQVTM and CDR2 ANQGSEA. The CDR3 is 13 residues long. CDR3 in DNA: TGCAGCGTTGAAGAGGCCATCTCCTATGGCTACACCTTC. It is translated as CSVEEAISYGYTF.

In its sample, this clonotype was seen a few times. The chain uses TRBV20-1 and TRBJ1-5; D might be TRBD1 (5 bases). The V end was cut by 4 bases, the J end by 1 base, with 11 bases between. CDR3 length: 14 residues. CDR1 and CDR2 (germline): DFQATT, SNEGSKA (reference sequence). CDR3 loop: CSATGTTSNQPQHF. For the CDR3, the DNA is TGCAGTGCTACCGGGACTACGAGCAATCAGCCCCAGCATTTT.

The rearrangement links TRBV5-5 to TRBJ1-4; D remains unclear. V lost 2 bases and J 4 bases, leaving 12 bases between the germline ends. CDR3 size: 15 residues. Germline lookup yields CDR1 SGHKS and CDR2 YYEKEE (reference sequence). CDR3 DNA sequence: TGTGCCAGCAGCTTTCTGAGCAGTAGTAATGAAAAACTGTTTTTT. Its protein product is CASSFLSSSNEKLFF.